This TCR beta chain was recorded in a study of shared clonotypes between healthy human individuals. Produced via immunoSEQ multiplex PCR; TCRdb's table is partial and in-frame only. The sample lists under 700,000 clones; 95% were seen once. CD8 cells classed as naive were CD45RO-negative and positively selected for CCR7, excluding terminally differentiated effector memory CD45RA+ cells. None of the donors, who were healthy HIV-negative adults, had recently had acute infections or vaccinations. Every one of the donors was a Caucasian adult that lived in Nashville, Tennessee. This clone was counted a few times. Germline-derived CDR1 and CDR2 are SQVTM and ANQGSEA. Trimming removed 2 bases from V and 1 base from J, with 11 bases in between. CDR3 length: 14 amino acids.

This rearrangement joins TRBV29-1 to TRBJ1-2, with D uncertain. The sequence was obtained from a woman aged 25-40 years in good health. Material: naive CD8+ T cells sorted from blood. The CDR3 loop reads CSVESPSSNYGYTF. The CDR3 bases are TGCAGCGTTGAATCCCCGAGCAGTAACTATGGCTACACCTTC.